The subject of this entry is one T cell receptor beta chain. Antigen unknown. The data are from a study of PD-1 blockade in classical Hodgkin lymphoma. Study-wide background: With a 2-week interval, patients received intravenous nivolumab at 3 mg/kg.

Whole-study findings and limits: Newly diagnosed patients were reported to exhibit reduced baseline TCR diversity relative to healthy donors.

Relapse after autologous stem cell transplantation occurred in every patient, and brentuximab vedotin exposure varied. The study recorded best responses of complete response, partial response or progressive disease. Only in-frame clones appear in the TCRdb table, and some are missing; sequencing was by immunoSEQ multiplex PCR. There are tens of thousands of clones in the sample; around four fifths occur only once, and around an eighth lies in the top ten. J lost 7 bases, V lost 7 bases, and 13 bases had no gene match. The CDR3 is 14 amino acids. The V gene's germline CDR1 is SGDLS and CDR2 YYNGEE. Sequenced here: peripheral blood mononuclear cells (PBMCs), sampled at baseline. This chain uses TRBV9 with TRBJ2-7; TRBD2 matches 8 bases. The clonotype comes from a human donor with classical Hodgkin lymphoma. This CDR3 is CASGLSGGPGEQYF. DNA of the CDR3: TGTGCCAGCGGGTTATCGGGGGGGCCAGGAGAGCAGTACTTC.